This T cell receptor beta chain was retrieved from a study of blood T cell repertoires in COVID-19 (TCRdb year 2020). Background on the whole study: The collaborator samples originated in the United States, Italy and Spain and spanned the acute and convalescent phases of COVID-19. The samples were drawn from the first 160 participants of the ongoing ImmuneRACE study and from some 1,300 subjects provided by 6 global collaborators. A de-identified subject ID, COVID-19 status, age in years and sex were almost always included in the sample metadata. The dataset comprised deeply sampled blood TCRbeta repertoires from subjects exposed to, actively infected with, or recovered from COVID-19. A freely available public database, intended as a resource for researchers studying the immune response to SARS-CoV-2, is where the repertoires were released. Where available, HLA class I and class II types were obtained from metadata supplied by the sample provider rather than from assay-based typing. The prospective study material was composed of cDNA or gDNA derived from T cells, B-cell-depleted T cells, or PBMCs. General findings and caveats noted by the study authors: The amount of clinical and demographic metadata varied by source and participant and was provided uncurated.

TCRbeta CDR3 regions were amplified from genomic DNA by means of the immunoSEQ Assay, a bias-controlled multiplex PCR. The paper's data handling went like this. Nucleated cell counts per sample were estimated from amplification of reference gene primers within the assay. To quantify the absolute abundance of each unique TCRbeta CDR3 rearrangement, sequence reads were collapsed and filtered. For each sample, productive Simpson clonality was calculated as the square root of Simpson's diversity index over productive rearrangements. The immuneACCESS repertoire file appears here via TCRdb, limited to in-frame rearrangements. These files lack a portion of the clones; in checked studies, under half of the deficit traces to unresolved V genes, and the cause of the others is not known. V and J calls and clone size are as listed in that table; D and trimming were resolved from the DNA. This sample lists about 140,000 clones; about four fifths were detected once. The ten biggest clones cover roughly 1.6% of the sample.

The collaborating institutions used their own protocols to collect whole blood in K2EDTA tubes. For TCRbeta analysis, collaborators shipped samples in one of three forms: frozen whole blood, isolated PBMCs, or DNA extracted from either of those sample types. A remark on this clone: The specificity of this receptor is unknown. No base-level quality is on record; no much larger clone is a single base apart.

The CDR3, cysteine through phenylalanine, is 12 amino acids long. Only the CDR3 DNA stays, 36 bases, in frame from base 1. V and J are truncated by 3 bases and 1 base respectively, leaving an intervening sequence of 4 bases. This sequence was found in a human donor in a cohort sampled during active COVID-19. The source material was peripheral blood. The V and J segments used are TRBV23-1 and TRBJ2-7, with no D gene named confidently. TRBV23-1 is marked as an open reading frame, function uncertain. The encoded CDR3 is CASSHLSYEQYF. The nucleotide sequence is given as TGCGCCAGCAGTCATCTGTCCTACGAGCAGTACTTC.